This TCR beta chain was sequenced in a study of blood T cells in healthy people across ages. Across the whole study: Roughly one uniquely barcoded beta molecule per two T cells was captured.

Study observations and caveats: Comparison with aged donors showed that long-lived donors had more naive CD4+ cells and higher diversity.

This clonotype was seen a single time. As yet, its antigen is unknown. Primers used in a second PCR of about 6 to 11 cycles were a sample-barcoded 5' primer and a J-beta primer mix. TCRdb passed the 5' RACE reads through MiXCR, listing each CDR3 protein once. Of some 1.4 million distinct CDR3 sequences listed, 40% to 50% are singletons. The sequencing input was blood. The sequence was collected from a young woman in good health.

CDR3: CSADGRPSSYNEQFF. The CDR3 DNA follows: TGCAGCGCTGACGGGCGGCCAAGCTCCTACAATGAGCAGTTCTTC. V usage is TRBV29-1 and J usage is TRBJ2-1; no definite D call. This CDR3 region has 15 residues. Trimming pared 7 bases from V and 0 bases from J, leaving 16 bases between. Germline CDR1 reads SQVTM; CDR2 reads ANQGSEA.